This entry lists 10 T cell receptor beta chains sequenced from one sample in a study of CD8+ T cells in alopecia areata. Investigators isolated RNA and reverse transcribed it into cDNA to act as the sequencing template. TCRdb's table, derived via immunoSEQ multiplex PCR, lists solely in-frame clones and lacks some. The sample carries about 170,000 clones, roughly 70% recorded once. The specimen was CD8+ T cells sorted from blood, collected at week 0. The receptor source for this set is a human donor with alopecia areata.

The chain combines TRBV5-8 with TRBJ2-2, with a possible D match to TRBD2 (6 bases). The V end was cut by 2 bases, the J end by 2 bases, with 13 bases between. The CDR3 consists of 16 residues. Germline-derived CDR1 and CDR2 are SGHTS and YDEGEE. The CDR3 here is CASSFGGALNTGELFF. The CDR3 DNA is TGTGCCAGCAGCTTCGGAGGGGCCTTAAACACCGGGGAGCTGTTTTTT.

V is TRBV29-1 and J is TRBJ2-5, with TRBD1 matching over 8 bases. The V segment lost 7 bases and the J segment 5 bases; nucleotides outside the gene matches: 15. Looked up from germline, CDR1 is SQVTM and CDR2 is ANQGSEA. This CDR3 has 15 amino acids. CDR3 protein: CSAGDPGRGRETQYF. For the CDR3, the DNA is TGCAGCGCCGGCGACCCTGGCAGGGGGCGGGAGACCCAGTACTTC.

The V call is TRBV5-6, the J call TRBJ1-5; maybe TRBD1 (6 bases). Germline V CDR1 and CDR2: SGHDT, YYEEEE. The CDR3 totals 15 residues. V shed 0 bases and J shed 6 bases, with 13 bases lying between them. DNA of the CDR3: TGTGCCAGCAGCTTGGGGTTAGGGGGGGCTCAGCCCCAGCATTTT. Translation gives CASSLGLGGAQPQHF.

The chain combines TRBV13 with TRBJ2-5; D not certain. V was shortened by 5 bases and J by 0 bases, with 10 bases between the two germline ends. Germline-derived CDR1 and CDR2 are PRHDT and FYEKMQ (reference sequence). The CDR3 is 14 residues long. The CDR3 DNA is TGTGCCAGCAGCCTCACAGAGTACCAAGAGACCCAGTACTTC. Its translation is CASSLTEYQETQYF.

This rearrangement joins TRBV30 to TRBJ1-5, with D hard to call. Germline CDR1 is GTSNPN and CDR2 is SVGIG (reference sequence). The CDR3 is made up of 13 amino acids. V lost 5 bases and J lost 5, with 13 bases in between. In DNA form, the CDR3 reads TGTGCCTGGGGAGTGGACCGTTATCAGCCCCAGCATTTT. Its translation: CAWGVDRYQPQHF.

For the CDR3, the DNA is TGTGCCAGCATGAGGGGTGCGGGGGCGGTGAACACCGGGGAGCTGTTTTTT. Residues: CASMRGAGAVNTGELFF. V is TRBV27 and J is TRBJ2-2; D might be TRBD2 (7 bases). The CDR3 loop spans 17 amino acids. Germline V gene data show CDR1 as MNHEY and CDR2 as SMNVEV (reference sequence). Trimming pared 7 bases from V and 1 base from J, leaving 19 bases between.

This clone was detected a few times. The CDR3 DNA reads TGCAGCGTTGAAAGGCAGGGGATGGAGACCCAGTACTTC. Amino acid sequence: CSVERQGMETQYF. J is TRBJ2-5 and V is TRBV29-1; weak D call: TRBD1 (6 bases). CDR1 and CDR2 from the germline V gene are SQVTM and ANQGSEA. This CDR3 region has 13 residues. V was cut by 2 bases and J by 5 bases, with 12 bases left in between.

This clone was picked up one time. The chain combines TRBV11-3 with TRBJ2-4; 7 nucleotides line up with TRBD1. The CDR3 has 20 amino acids. V shed 3 bases, J shed 0 bases, and the junction held 17 bases outside the gene matches. Germline CDR1 SGHNT, CDR2 YENEEA. CDR3 residues: CASSLGPRTGATLAKNIQYF. The CDR3, as DNA: TGTGCCAGCAGCTTGGGCCCAAGGACAGGAGCCACCTTAGCCAAAAACATTCAGTACTTC.

A few counts support this clone. This chain links TRBV2 with TRBJ2-5, with 9 nucleotides matching TRBD1. The trim removed 3 bases at V and 4 bases at J, leaving 6 bases unmatched. CDR1 SNHLY and CDR2 FYNNEI come from the germline V gene. The CDR3 spans 15 residues. Written as DNA, the CDR3 is TGTGCCAGCAGTGAGCCAGGGACAGGGCGAGAGACCCAGTACTTC. Amino acids: CASSEPGTGRETQYF.

The rearrangement uses TRBV28 and TRBJ2-2; 10 bases agree with TRBD1. The germline CDR1 and CDR2 sequences are MDHEN and SYDVKM. There are 14 residues in the CDR3. Trimming removed 11 bases from V and 5 bases from J; junction bases left unmatched: 8. The CDR3 sequence is CASMGTGETGELFF. The CDR3 DNA is TGTGCCTCCATGGGGACAGGGGAAACCGGGGAGCTGTTTTTT. Complete variable domain (other parts from reference TRBV28 and TRBJ2-2): DVKVTQSSRYLVKRTGEKVFLECVQDMDHENMFWYRQDPGLGLRLIYFSYDVKMKEKGDIPEGYSVSREKKERFSLILESASTNQTSMYLCASMGTGETGELFFGEGSRLTVL.